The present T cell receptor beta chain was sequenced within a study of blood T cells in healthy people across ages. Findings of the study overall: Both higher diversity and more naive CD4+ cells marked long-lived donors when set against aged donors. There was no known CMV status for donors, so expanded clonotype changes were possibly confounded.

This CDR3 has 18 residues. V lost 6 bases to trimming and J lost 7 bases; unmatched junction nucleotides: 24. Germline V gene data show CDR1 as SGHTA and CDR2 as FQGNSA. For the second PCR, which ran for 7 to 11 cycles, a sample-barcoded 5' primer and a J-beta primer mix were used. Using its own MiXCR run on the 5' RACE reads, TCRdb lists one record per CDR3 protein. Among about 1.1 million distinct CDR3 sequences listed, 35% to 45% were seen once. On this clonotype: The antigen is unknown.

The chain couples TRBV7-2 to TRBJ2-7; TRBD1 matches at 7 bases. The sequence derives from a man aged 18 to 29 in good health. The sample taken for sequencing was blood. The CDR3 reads CASSHPRDRELSYNEQYF. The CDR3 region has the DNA TGTGCCAGCAGTCATCCCCGGGACAGAGAATTGAGCTACAATGAGCAGTACTTC.